This T cell receptor (beta chain) was found in a study of blood T cell repertoires in COVID-19. At the level of the study: The origin of the acute and convalescent COVID-19 samples was the United States, Italy and Spain. PBMCs, B-cell-depleted T cells, or T cells provided the cDNA or gDNA that made up the material.

The protocol was immunoSEQ multiplex PCR, while the TCRdb copy is restricted to in-frame clones and leaves out a portion. The sample shows about 61,000 clones, less than 90% of them seen only once. Relative to its sample, this clone is medium-sized (0.01 to 0.1%). Other DNA sequences in the sample encode the same CDR3. The germline V gene encodes CDR1 MNHEY and CDR2 SVGAGI. The CDR3 has 13 amino acids. J was trimmed by 6 bases and V by 7 bases; bases with no gene match: 7. The V call is TRBV6-5, the J call TRBJ1-2, with 8 bases aligning to TRBD1. This TCR was sampled from an elderly man in a cohort sampled during active COVID-19. Sequencing was done on a sample of peripheral blood. CDR3 coding DNA: TGTGCCAGCATGGCCAGGGGGCTGGATGGCTACACCTTC. This sequence encodes CASMARGLDGYTF.